This T cell receptor (beta chain) was sequenced during a study of shared clonotypes between healthy human individuals. Repertoires were generated with immunoSEQ multiplex PCR, while TCRdb's copy carries only in-frame clones and drops some. The table records roughly 2,000,000 clones, around 93% of them present only once. CD45RO-negative, CCR7-selected cells formed the naive CD8 fraction, which excluded terminally differentiated effector memory CD45RA+ cells. This TCR was recovered from a man between 18 and 35 years old in good health. Some clones in this sample may be carry-over from other donors' samples. The sequenced sample consisted of naive CD8+ T cells from PBMCs.

CDR3 coding DNA: TGTGCCACCAGCAGAGGAAGAGGTGCAGGGGAAAATGAGCAGTTCTTC. It codes for CATSRGRGAGENEQFF. The chain recombines TRBV15 with TRBJ2-1; D is perhaps TRBD1 (6 bases). V was shortened by 1 base and J by 7 bases, with 17 bases between the two germline ends. The germline V gene has CDR1 LNHNV and CDR2 YYDKDF (reference sequence). The CDR3 runs to 16 residues.